This section outlines one T cell receptor beta chain sequence together with its context. This CDR3 is 14 amino acids long. V was trimmed by 2 bases and J by 5 bases, leaving 7 bases between them. CDR1 SEHNR and CDR2 FQNEAQ come from the germline V gene (reference sequence). The data derive from a study of blood T cell repertoires in COVID-19. Authors' processing steps: The assay estimated nucleated cells by amplifying reference gene primers. Measured with immunoSEQ multiplex PCR; TCRdb has only the in-frame clones, and not every one. V and J calls and clone size come straight from that table; D and trimming were deduced from the DNA. Here the sample spans 45,000 to 55,000 clones, over 65% being singletons.

This chain connects TRBV7-9 to TRBJ1-6; unclear D gene. This TCR was recovered from an elderly man with COVID-19, enrolled during active disease. The specimen sequenced was peripheral blood. CDR3 DNA: TGTGCCAGCAGCTTATCGGTTAATAATTCACCCCTCCACTTT. It codes for CASSLSVNNSPLHF.